A selection of T cell receptor beta chains follows, all from one sample in a study of T cell responses to AZD1222 COVID-19 vaccine. Some clones are missing from TCRdb's copy, which holds only in-frame ones; the method was immunoSEQ multiplex PCR. The table has approximately 150,000 clones, more than 85% seen once. The specimen comprised peripheral blood, sampled 28 days after the second AZD1222 dose. All receptors come from an adult who received the AZD1222 COVID-19 vaccine. CDR3s include the opening cysteine and the closing phenylalanine or tryptophan. Fields, in order: J gene, clone size, V gene, D gene, CDR3 protein, CDR3 DNA. The D gene is left open where the match is weak. The size entry is marked missing in some rows and otherwise reads once, few, many or a size class.

TRBJ2-7 once TRBV19 . CASIQDYEQYF TGTGCCAGTATACAGGACTACGAGCAGTACTTC
TRBJ1-1 . TRBV19 TRBD1 CASKTGGNTEAFF TGTGCCAGTAAGACAGGGGGTAACACTGAAGCTTTCTTT
TRBJ2-1 . TRBV6-5 . CASSYSGSQTEQFF TGTGCCAGCAGTTATTCGGGTTCCCAAACCGAGCAGTTCTTC
TRBJ2-7 . TRBV9 TRBD2 CASSVGSSGSHEQYF TGTGCCAGCAGCGTAGGGTCTAGCGGGAGTCACGAGCAGTACTTC
TRBJ1-4 . TRBV13 TRBD1 CASSLDRVGKLFF TGTGCCAGCAGCCTAGACAGGGTAGGAAAACTGTTTTTT
TRBJ2-3 once TRBV5-1 . CASSLKDLVLGTDTQYF TGCGCCAGCAGCTTGAAAGATTTGGTTCTGGGGACAGATACGCAGTATTTT
TRBJ2-3 . TRBV29-1 TRBD2 CSGCPGTTHADTQYF TGCAGCGGTTGTCCAGGGACTACGCACGCGGATACGCAGTATTTT
TRBJ2-7 . TRBV7-9 TRBD2 CASSRTHWTSGRARDEQYF TGTGCCAGCTCTCGGACCCATTGGACTAGCGGGAGGGCCCGAGACGAGCAGTACTTC
TRBJ2-7 . TRBV11-2 TRBD1 CASSQGAGGPYEQYF TGTGCCAGCAGCCAGGGGGCAGGGGGACCATACGAGCAGTACTTC
TRBJ2-5 . TRBV3-1/TRBV3-2 TRBD1 CASSQRTGSETQYF TGTGCCAGCAGCCAACGGACAGGCAGCGAGACCCAGTACTTC
TRBJ2-1 . TRBV7-2 . CASSLAGDTYNEQFF TGTGCCAGCAGCTTAGCGGGGGACACCTACAATGAGCAGTTCTTC
TRBJ1-5 . TRBV7-2 . CASSLGGNGGNQPQHF TGTGCCAGCAGCTTAGGAGGGAACGGTGGCAATCAGCCCCAGCATTTT
TRBJ1-5 few TRBV6-5 . CASRGPNQPQHF TGTGCCAGTAGGGGCCCCAATCAGCCCCAGCATTTT
TRBJ1-5 . TRBV2 . CASSGDHISVQPQHF TGTGCCAGCAGTGGGGACCACATCTCGGTACAGCCCCAGCATTTT
TRBJ1-1 . TRBV3-1/TRBV3-2 . CASSLGYRDKTFF TGTGCCAGCAGCCTCGGCTACCGGGACAAAACTTTCTTT
TRBJ2-1 . TRBV2 . CASSVVENNEQFF TGTGCCAGCTCGGTAGTAGAAAACAATGAGCAGTTCTTC
TRBJ2-3 . TRBV4-1 TRBD1 CASSHHRVGTGGIITDTQYF TGCGCCAGCAGCCACCACCGCGTGGGGACAGGGGGCATAATAACAGATACGCAGTATTTT
TRBJ1-5 . TRBV30 . CAWSDGRGGLNQPQHF TGTGCCTGGAGTGATGGGCGTGGGGGATTGAATCAGCCCCAGCATTTT
TRBJ1-1 . TRBV10-3 TRBD1 CAISRRQGNTEAFF TGTGCCATCAGCCGCCGACAGGGAAACACTGAAGCTTTCTTT
TRBJ2-7 . TRBV3-1/TRBV3-2 TRBD2 CASSPGTSGRAWIYEQYF TGTGCCAGCAGCCCTGGGACTAGCGGGAGGGCCTGGATCTACGAGCAGTACTTC
TRBJ2-4 . TRBV28 . CASSSFVTVQYF TGTGCCAGCAGTTCTTTCGTGACAGTTCAGTACTTC
TRBJ2-2 . TRBV5-5 TRBD2 CASSPVLAGGTGELFF TGTGCCAGCAGCCCTGTTCTAGCGGGAGGCACCGGGGAGCTGTTTTTT
TRBJ1-1 . TRBV6-1 . CASSEHRNTEAFF TGTGCCAGCAGTGAGCACAGGAACACTGAAGCTTTCTTT
TRBJ1-5 . TRBV18 TRBD1 CASSPVLRQGGQPQHF TGTGCCAGCTCACCAGTTTTGAGACAGGGAGGCCAGCCCCAGCATTTT
TRBJ1-1 . TRBV15 . CATSKSRLGASNAFF TGTGCCACCAGCAAAAGTCGGTTGGGGGCCAGCAACGCTTTCTTT
TRBJ1-1 few TRBV3-1/TRBV3-2 . CASSQDLGSVGSTEAFF TGTGCCAGCAGCCAAGATCTTGGTTCAGTGGGGAGCACTGAAGCTTTCTTT
TRBJ2-3 . TRBV5-4 TRBD2 CASSLGLAVATDTQYF TGTGCCAGCAGCTTGGGACTAGCGGTAGCCACAGATACGCAGTATTTT
TRBJ2-1 . TRBV11-3 . CASSLGLWGVLGEQFF TGTGCCAGCAGCTTAGGATTATGGGGTGTCTTGGGTGAGCAGTTCTTC
TRBJ1-2 . TRBV19 TRBD1 CASSPRTGSPYGYTF TGTGCCAGTAGTCCCCGGACAGGGTCCCCCTATGGCTACACCTTC
TRBJ1-1 . TRBV3-1/TRBV3-2 . CASSQGGPLLEAFF TGTGCCAGCAGCCAAGGAGGGCCTCTACTTGAAGCTTTCTTT
TRBJ1-4 . TRBV5-6 TRBD1 CASSLRQGLPQLFF TGTGCCAGCAGCTTGAGACAGGGGCTTCCTCAACTGTTTTTT
TRBJ1-5 . TRBV11-2 . CASSLDRGQPQHF TGTGCCAGCAGCTTAGACAGAGGTCAGCCCCAGCATTTT
TRBJ1-6 . TRBV7-3 . CASSLTGPDNSPLHF TGTGCCAGCAGCTTAACTGGACCGGATAATTCACCCCTCCACTTT
TRBJ1-2 . TRBV12-5 TRBD1 CASGYNEGAIRYGYTF TGTGCTAGTGGGTACAATGAGGGGGCTATTAGGTATGGCTACACCTTC
TRBJ2-5 . TRBV18 . CASSPNDFQETQYF TGTGCCAGCTCACCCAACGACTTCCAAGAGACCCAGTACTTC
TRBJ1-2 . TRBV6-5 TRBD1 CASRPSGTANYGYTF TGTGCCAGCAGGCCCTCCGGGACAGCTAACTATGGCTACACCTTC
TRBJ2-1 . TRBV18 TRBD2 CASSFQTSGVYNEQFF TGTGCCAGCTCTTTTCAGACTAGCGGGGTGTACAATGAGCAGTTCTTC
TRBJ1-2 . TRBV24-1 . CATRDTTNYGYTF TGTGCCACCAGGGACACCACCAACTATGGCTACACCTTC
TRBJ1-1 once TRBV6-2/TRBV6-3 . CASSKAGTRVEAFF TGTGCCAGCAGCAAGGCTGGGACGAGGGTTGAAGCTTTCTTT
TRBJ1-1 . TRBV6-2/TRBV6-3 TRBD1 CASSYSGTGGYEAFF TGTGCCAGCAGTTACTCCGGGACAGGGGGCTATGAAGCTTTCTTT
TRBJ1-1 . TRBV2 . CASSVYGGENTEAFF TGTGCCAGCAGTGTCTACGGGGGGGAGAACACTGAAGCTTTCTTT
TRBJ1-2 . TRBV27 . CASSFRRGPTLNYGYTF TGTGCCAGCAGTTTTCGCAGGGGCCCTACTTTAAACTATGGCTACACCTTC